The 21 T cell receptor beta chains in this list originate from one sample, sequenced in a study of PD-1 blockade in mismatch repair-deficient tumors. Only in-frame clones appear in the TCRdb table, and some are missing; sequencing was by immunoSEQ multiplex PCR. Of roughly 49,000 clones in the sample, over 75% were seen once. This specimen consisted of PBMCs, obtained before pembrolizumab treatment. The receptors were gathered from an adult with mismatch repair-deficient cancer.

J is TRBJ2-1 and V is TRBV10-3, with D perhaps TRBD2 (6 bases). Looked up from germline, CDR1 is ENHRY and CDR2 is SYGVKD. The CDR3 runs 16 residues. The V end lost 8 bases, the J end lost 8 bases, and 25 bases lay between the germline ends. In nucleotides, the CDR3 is TGTGCCATCTATTCAGGAGGGCTAGGAGCTGGGGATGAGCAGTTCTTC. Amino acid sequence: CAIYSGGLGAGDEQFF.

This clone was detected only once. For the CDR3, the DNA is TGTGCCAGCACTAGACTAGTCCTTAGCACAGATACGCAGTATTTT. This gives the protein CASTRLVLSTDTQYF. This sequence joins TRBV2 and TRBJ2-3, with TRBD2 as a possible D gene (6 bases). V dropped 7 bases and J dropped 0 bases, with 14 bases sitting between them. Germline values: CDR1 SNHLY, CDR2 FYNNEI. The CDR3 runs to 15 residues.

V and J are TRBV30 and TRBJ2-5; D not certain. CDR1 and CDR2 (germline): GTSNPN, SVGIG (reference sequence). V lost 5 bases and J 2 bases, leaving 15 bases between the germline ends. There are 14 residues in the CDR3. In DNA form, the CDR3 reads TGTGCCTGGGGGGTTGGTGGGCCTCAAGAGACCCAGTACTTC. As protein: CAWGVGGPQETQYF.

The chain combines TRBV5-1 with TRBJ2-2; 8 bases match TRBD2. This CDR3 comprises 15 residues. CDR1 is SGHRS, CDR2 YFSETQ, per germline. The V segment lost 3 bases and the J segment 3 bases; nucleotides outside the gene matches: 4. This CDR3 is CASSWTGGDTGELFF. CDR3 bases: TGCGCCAGCAGCTGGACGGGAGGGGACACCGGGGAGCTGTTTTTT.

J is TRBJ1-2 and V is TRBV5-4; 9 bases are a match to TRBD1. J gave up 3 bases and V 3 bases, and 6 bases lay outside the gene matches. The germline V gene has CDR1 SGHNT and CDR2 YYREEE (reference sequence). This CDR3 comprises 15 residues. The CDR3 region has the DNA TGTGCCAGCAGCTCCTTACAGGGGGCAGACTATGGCTACACCTTC. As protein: CASSSLQGADYGYTF.

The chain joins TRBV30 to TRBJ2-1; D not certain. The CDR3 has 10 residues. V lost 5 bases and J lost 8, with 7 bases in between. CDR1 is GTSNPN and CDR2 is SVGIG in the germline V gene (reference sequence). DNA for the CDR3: TGTGCCTGGTCGTCGCATGAGCAGTTCTTC. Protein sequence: CAWSSHEQFF. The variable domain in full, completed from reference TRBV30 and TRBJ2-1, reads SQTIHQWPATLVQPVGSPLSLECTVEGTSNPNLYWYRQAAGRGLQLLFYSVGIGQISSEVPQNLSASRPQDRQFILSSKKLLLSDSGFYLCAWSSHEQFFGPGTRLTVL.

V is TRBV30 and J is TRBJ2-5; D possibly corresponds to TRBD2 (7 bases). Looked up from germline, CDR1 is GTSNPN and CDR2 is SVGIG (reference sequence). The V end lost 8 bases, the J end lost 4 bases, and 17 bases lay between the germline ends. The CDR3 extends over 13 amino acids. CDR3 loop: CAALGGAGETQYF. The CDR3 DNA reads TGTGCCGCCTTGGGGGGGGCTGGAGAGACCCAGTACTTC.

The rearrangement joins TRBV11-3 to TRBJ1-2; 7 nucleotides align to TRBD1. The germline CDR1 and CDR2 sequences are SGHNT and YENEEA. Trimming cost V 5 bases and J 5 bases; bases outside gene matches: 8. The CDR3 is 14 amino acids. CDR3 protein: CASSPRAQGYGYTF. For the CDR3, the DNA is TGTGCCAGCAGCCCACGGGCACAGGGGTATGGCTACACCTTC.

CDR3 coding DNA: TGTGCCAGCAGCCCCACTTTGCGAGAGGAACTAAGCAATCAGCCCCAGCATTTT. Encoded protein: CASSPTLREELSNQPQHF. The chain has TRBV7-8 and TRBJ1-5; D is unclear. This CDR3 spans 18 amino acids. Germline values: CDR1 SGHVS, CDR2 FQNEAQ. V lost 5 bases and J lost 1, with 21 bases in between.

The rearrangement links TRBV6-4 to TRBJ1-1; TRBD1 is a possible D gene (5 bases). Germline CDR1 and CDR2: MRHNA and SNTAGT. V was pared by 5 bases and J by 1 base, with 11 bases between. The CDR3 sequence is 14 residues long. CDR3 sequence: CASSLEGTNTEAFF. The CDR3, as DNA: TGTGCCAGCAGTCTTGAGGGGACGAACACTGAAGCTTTCTTT.

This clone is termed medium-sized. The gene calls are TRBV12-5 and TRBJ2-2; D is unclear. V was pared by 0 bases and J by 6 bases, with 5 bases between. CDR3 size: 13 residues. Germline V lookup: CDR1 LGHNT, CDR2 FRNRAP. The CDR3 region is CASGLVRPGELFF. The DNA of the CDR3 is TGTGCTAGTGGTTTGGTACGTCCCGGGGAGCTGTTTTTT.

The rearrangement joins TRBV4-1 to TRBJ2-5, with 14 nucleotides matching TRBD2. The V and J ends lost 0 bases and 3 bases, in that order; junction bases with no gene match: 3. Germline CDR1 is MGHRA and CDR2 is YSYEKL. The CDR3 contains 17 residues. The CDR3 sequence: CASSQEPGLAGEETQYF. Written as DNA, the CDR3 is TGCGCCAGCAGCCAAGAACCGGGACTAGCGGGAGAAGAGACCCAGTACTTC.

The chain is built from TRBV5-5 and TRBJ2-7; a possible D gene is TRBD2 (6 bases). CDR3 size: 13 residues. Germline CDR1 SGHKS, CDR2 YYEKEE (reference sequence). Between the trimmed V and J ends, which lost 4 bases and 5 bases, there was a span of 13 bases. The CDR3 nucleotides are TGTGCCAGCAGCCCCCGTCCGGGGGACGAGCAGTACTTC. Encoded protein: CASSPRPGDEQYF.

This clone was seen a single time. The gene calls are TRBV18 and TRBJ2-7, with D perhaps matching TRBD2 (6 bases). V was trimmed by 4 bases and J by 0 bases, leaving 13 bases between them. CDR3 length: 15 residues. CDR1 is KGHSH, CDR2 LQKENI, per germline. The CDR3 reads CASSLLAQSSYEQYF. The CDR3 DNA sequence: TGTGCCAGCTCACTTCTAGCGCAGTCCTCCTACGAGCAGTACTTC.

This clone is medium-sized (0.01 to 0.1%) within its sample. The CDR3 loop is CASSQVIGLKRYEQYF. DNA for the CDR3: TGTGCCAGCAGCCAAGTAATCGGCCTGAAAAGGTACGAGCAGTACTTC. The chain links TRBV4-2 to TRBJ2-7, with D unresolved. Trimming pared 1 base from V and 4 bases from J, leaving 17 bases between. This CDR3 is built from 16 residues. CDR1 is LGHNA, CDR2 YNFKEQ, per germline.

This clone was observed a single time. The CDR3 region is CASSQETAYNEQFF. CDR3 sequence (DNA): TGCGCCAGCAGCCAAGAGACGGCATACAATGAGCAGTTCTTC. This rearrangement joins TRBV4-1 to TRBJ2-1; D is unclear. Germline V CDR1 and CDR2: MGHRA, YSYEKL. V was shortened by 0 bases and J by 4 bases, with 7 bases between the two germline ends. The CDR3 contains 14 residues.

The CDR3 nucleotides are TGTGCCAGCAGTAAGACAGGGATGAGCACAGATACGCAGTATTTT. This translates into CASSKTGMSTDTQYF. This chain connects TRBV6-5 to TRBJ2-3; 7 bases agree with TRBD1. Germline V gene data show CDR1 as MNHEY and CDR2 as SVGAGI. J gave up 0 bases and V 5 bases, and 5 bases lay outside the gene matches. CDR3 length: 15 residues.

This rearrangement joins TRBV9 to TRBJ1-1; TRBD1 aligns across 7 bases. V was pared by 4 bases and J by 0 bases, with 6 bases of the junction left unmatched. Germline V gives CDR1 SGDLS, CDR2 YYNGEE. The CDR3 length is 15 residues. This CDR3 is CASSPVDRLNTEAFF. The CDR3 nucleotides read TGTGCCAGCAGCCCAGTGGACAGGTTGAACACTGAAGCTTTCTTT.

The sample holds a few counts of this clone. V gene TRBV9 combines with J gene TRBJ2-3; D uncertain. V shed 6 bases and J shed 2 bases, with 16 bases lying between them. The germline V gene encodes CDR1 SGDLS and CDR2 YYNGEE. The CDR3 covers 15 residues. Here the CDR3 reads CASNPRWLFTDTQYF. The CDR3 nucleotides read TGTGCCAGCAACCCCCGGTGGCTCTTCACAGATACGCAGTATTTT.

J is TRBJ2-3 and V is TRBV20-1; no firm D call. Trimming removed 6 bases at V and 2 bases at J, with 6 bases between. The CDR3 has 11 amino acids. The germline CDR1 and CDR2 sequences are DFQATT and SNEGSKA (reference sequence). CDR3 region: CSAVTTDTQYF. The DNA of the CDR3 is TGCAGTGCCGTAACCACAGATACGCAGTATTTT.

As DNA, the CDR3 is TGTGCCAGCAGCTTTTCCAGGGCGAACTATGGCTACACCTTC. It is translated as CASSFSRANYGYTF. The chain couples TRBV11-3 to TRBJ1-2; D might be TRBD1 (5 bases). CDR3 length equals 14 residues. Germline CDR1 and CDR2: SGHNT and YENEEA. Deletions cut 3 bases from V and 2 bases from J, with 10 bases between. Combining the CDR3 with reference TRBV11-3 and TRBJ1-2 gives the whole variable domain EAGVVQSPRYKIIEKKQPVAFWCNPISGHNTLYWYLQNLGQGPELLIRYENEEAVDDSQLPKDRFSAERLKGVDSTLKIQPAELGDSAVYLCASSFSRANYGYTFGSGTRLTVV.